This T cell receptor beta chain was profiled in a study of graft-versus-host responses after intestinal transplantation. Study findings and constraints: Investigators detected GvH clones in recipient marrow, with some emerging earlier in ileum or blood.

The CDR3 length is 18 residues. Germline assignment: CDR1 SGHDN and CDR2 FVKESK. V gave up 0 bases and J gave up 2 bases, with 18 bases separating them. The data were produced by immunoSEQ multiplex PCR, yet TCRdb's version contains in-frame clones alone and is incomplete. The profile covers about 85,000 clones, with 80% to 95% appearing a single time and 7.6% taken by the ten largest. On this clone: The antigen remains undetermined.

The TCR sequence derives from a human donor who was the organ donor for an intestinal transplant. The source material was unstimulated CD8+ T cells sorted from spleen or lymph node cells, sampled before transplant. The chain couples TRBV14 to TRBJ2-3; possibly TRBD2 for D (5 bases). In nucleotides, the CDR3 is TGTGCCAGCAGCCAAGAGGCATCGGGGTCCCAATTCACAGATACGCAGTATTTT. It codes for CASSQEASGSQFTDTQYF. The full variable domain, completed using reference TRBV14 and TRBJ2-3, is EAGVTQFPSHSVIEKGQTVTLRCDPISGHDNLYWYRRVMGKEIKFLLHFVKESKQDESGMPNNRFLAERTGGTYSTLKVQPAELEDSGVYFCASSQEASGSQFTDTQYFGPGTRLTVL.